This TCR beta chain was sequenced for a study of T cells in Graves' hyperthyroidism and ophthalmopathy. Study-level information: Peripheral blood was drawn at first diagnosis, prior to all treatment.

The CDR3 regions of TCR beta were amplified from RNA transcripts. Initially, a first-round RT-PCR of the TCR CDR3 employed the HTBI primer set. TCRdb fed the multiplex PCR reads into MiXCR, producing one record per CDR3 protein. The profile covers about 350,000 distinct CDR3 sequences, with more than 11% appearing a single time and roughly 24% taken by the ten largest. The CDR3 loop spans 15 amino acids. Germline V gene lookup returns CDR1 SQVTM and CDR2 ANQGSEA. J lost 9 bases, V lost 7 bases, and 17 bases had no gene match. Absence of ophthalmopathy progression within 18 months defined stable Graves' hyperthyroidism. Uncontrolled infection, other autoimmune disease, pregnancy or lactation excluded patients.

The receptor's source is a woman aged 25 to 39 with Graves' hyperthyroidism. The sample taken for sequencing was blood. This chain joins TRBV29-1 and TRBJ2-7; 11 bases are shared with TRBD1. CDR3 protein: CSGGQGASWLFGQYF. In DNA form, the CDR3 reads TGCAGCGGTGGACAGGGGGCGAGCTGGTTGTTTGGGCAGTACTTC.